The 8 T cell receptor beta chains given below trace back to one sample, sequenced in a study of cytomegalovirus exposure and HLA in healthy donors. TCRdb keeps only in-frame clones here, not all; method: immunoSEQ multiplex PCR. The sample has tens of thousands of clones; roughly 88% are singletons. Source material: PBMCs. The receptors derive from a young man in good health and CMV-seronegative.

The J gene is TRBJ2-1, the V gene TRBV5-1; TRBD1 agrees at 9 bases. The CDR3 loop spans 12 amino acids. The trim removed 3 bases at V and 9 bases at J, leaving 1 base unmatched. Looked up from germline, CDR1 is SGHRS and CDR2 is YFSETQ. CDR3 residues: CASSWTGVEQFF. In nucleotides, the CDR3 is TGCGCCAGCAGCTGGACAGGGGTTGAGCAGTTCTTC.

Notes on this clone: Other DNA sequences of this sample code for an identical CDR3. V usage is TRBV2 and J usage is TRBJ1-1; 7 positions agree with TRBD1. With V trimmed by 5 bases and J by 0 bases, 24 bases remained unmatched. The CDR3 has 21 residues. CDR1 is SNHLY and CDR2 is FYNNEI in the germline V gene. This CDR3 is CASSTDRQGLSWLGLNTEAFF. CDR3 DNA: TGTGCCAGCAGTACTGATAGACAGGGACTGAGCTGGCTGGGGTTGAACACTGAAGCTTTCTTT.

This chain links TRBV2 with TRBJ2-7; D perhaps matches TRBD1 (6 bases). Deletions cut 6 bases from V and 7 bases from J, with 13 bases between. The germline V gene encodes CDR1 SNHLY and CDR2 FYNNEI. The CDR3 sequence is 12 residues long. This CDR3 is CASRPGTNEQYF. CDR3 coding DNA: TGTGCCAGCAGGCCCGGGACAAATGAGCAGTACTTC.

The chain employs TRBV2 and TRBJ1-4; D is possibly TRBD1 (5 bases). This CDR3 comprises 15 residues. Germline assignment: CDR1 SNHLY and CDR2 FYNNEI. V gave up 7 bases and J gave up 0 bases, with 12 bases separating them. The chain's CDR3 is CASTGEGSTNEKLFF. CDR3 bases: TGTGCCAGCACCGGGGAGGGGTCAACTAATGAAAAACTGTTTTTT.

The V call is TRBV11-3, the J call TRBJ2-5; 7 bases are shared with TRBD2. Per the germline V gene, CDR1 is SGHNT and CDR2 is YENEEA. The V segment lost 1 base and the J segment 0 bases; nucleotides outside the gene matches: 5. The CDR3 spans 16 residues. The CDR3 protein is CASSLGAAGDQETQYF. The CDR3 bases are TGTGCCAGCAGCTTAGGGGCTGCGGGGGACCAAGAGACCCAGTACTTC.

V and J are TRBV5-1 and TRBJ1-5, with D uncertain. Germline assignment: CDR1 SGHRS and CDR2 YFSETQ. Trimming stripped 0 bases from V and 0 bases from J, with 7 bases between. This CDR3 spans 15 amino acids. The CDR3 loop is CASSLAGASNQPQHF. The CDR3 nucleotides read TGCGCCAGCAGCTTGGCCGGAGCTAGCAATCAGCCCCAGCATTTT.

This clone was seen many times. The chain joins TRBV2 to TRBJ1-5, with D uncertain. CDR1 is SNHLY, CDR2 FYNNEI, per germline. The V and J ends lost 2 bases and 0 bases respectively, with 8 bases between them. The CDR3 has 15 amino acids. Here the CDR3 DNA reads TGTGCCAGCAGTGAAACACCTTATAGCAATCAGCCCCAGCATTTT. Translating it yields CASSETPYSNQPQHF.

V and J are TRBV25-1 and TRBJ1-6; D call uncertain. This CDR3 has 16 residues. The V gene lost 0 bases and the J gene lost 8 bases, with 14 bases spanning the gap. The germline V gene has CDR1 MGHDK and CDR2 SYGVNS. CDR3 DNA: TGTGCCAGCAGTGAATACTTCTCCCAGGAGGATTCACCCCTCCACTTT. The encoded protein is CASSEYFSQEDSPLHF.